This T cell receptor beta chain was obtained from a study of cytomegalovirus exposure and HLA in healthy donors. This clone was counted only a few times. Per germline, CDR1 SEHNR and CDR2 FQNEAQ (reference sequence). The length of the CDR3 is 17 residues. The junction had 13 bases not matched to a gene; V was cut back by 4 bases and J by 5 bases. 60 Vbeta and 13 Jbeta primers were used in PCR. The data were produced by immunoSEQ multiplex PCR, yet TCRdb's version contains in-frame clones alone and is incomplete. In the table there are 120,000 or so clones, roughly 15% of which are singletons. This chain joins TRBV7-9 and TRBJ2-1, with 8 bases fitting TRBD2. Sequencing was carried out using PBMCs. This sequence originates from a female donor in good health and CMV-seropositive. This chain's CDR3 is CASSSAGSSGTNNEQFF. CDR3 sequence (DNA): TGTGCCAGCAGCTCAGCGGGGAGTAGCGGGACCAACAATGAGCAGTTCTTC.